The T cell receptor beta chain described here comes from a study of early T cells in non-severe SARS-CoV-2 infection. One entry per CDR3 protein results from TCRdb running MiXCR on the 5' RACE reads. The profile shows 75,000 to 100,000 distinct CDR3 sequences, roughly 17% of them singletons. In germline, CDR1 is LGHNA, CDR2 YSLEER. With V trimmed by 3 bases and J by 5 bases, 8 bases remained unmatched. The length of the CDR3 is 15 residues. Sequenced sample: whole blood. V and J are TRBV4-3 and TRBJ1-1; 8 bases line up with TRBD1. This TCR was recovered from an adult who was a healthcare worker with PCR-confirmed SARS-CoV-2 infection or an uninfected control (not recorded which). Written as DNA, the CDR3 is TGCGCCAGCAGCCATCGTACAGGGGGGGGAACTGAAGCTTTCTTT. Residues: CASSHRTGGGTEAFF.